This T cell receptor beta chain was captured in a study of early stage breast cancer tumors (TCRdb year 2017). Turning to the overall study: Of the 15 to 20 invasive breast tumors, about a dozen were found to be estrogen receptor-positive, progesterone receptor-positive and HER2-negative. About 70% of the 12 ER+/PR+/HER2- tumors were invasive ductal carcinomas, while the other four were invasive lobular carcinomas. On average, each sample had about 10-fold read coverage. A total of 2,651,842 templates, representing approximately 1,100,000 unique clonotypes, were detected across all samples. What the authors observed across the whole study: Chain pairing and functional markers such as CD4, CD8 and FOXP3 were missed by bulk genomic DNA sequencing of unsorted cells. The small cohort size prevented analysis by tumor subtype. Enriched TCRB sequences shared across patients were mostly commonly generated sequences, unlikely to play an important role in the tumor microenvironment. Greater similarity was observed between blood and normal breast repertoires than between blood and tumor repertoires, and tumor was distinguished from normal in about 90% of the 16 patients when each tissue was compared with blood. Around 2.5-fold higher T cell density and higher clonality were observed in tumors than in adjacent normal breast tissue.

The germline V gene (reference sequence) sets CDR1 to SEHNR and CDR2 to FQNEAQ. The CDR3 numbers 14 residues from cysteine through phenylalanine. This entry keeps only the CDR3 DNA: 42 bases, framed from base 1. V has 5 bases trimmed and J has 5 bases trimmed; junction bases matching no gene number 6. Two independent genomic DNA replicates were amplified for each sample, with roughly 0.5 ug used for blood and approximately 1.5 ug for tumor or normal breast. TCRB sequencing of genomic DNA was carried out with the ImmunoSeq Intro kit according to the manufacturer's instructions. For absolute quantification, the approximately 30-cycle multiplex PCR included proprietary primers along with spike-in control sequences. An 87-bp fragment spanning the CDR3 and flanking V and J genes was sequenced with single-end 150-bp reads. Each lane of an Illumina MiSeq using version 3.0 chemistry carried seven multiplexed samples, with two replicates per sample. The paper's data handling went like this. Raw data were processed with the vendor's proprietary pipeline, and both replicates were merged into a single result per sample. To define clonotypes, the study grouped productive rearrangements that shared the V-gene family, CDR3 amino acid sequence and J-gene segment. Clonality was calculated as 1 minus the normalized Shannon entropy (Pielou evenness) of TCRB abundances. T cell density was estimated as total templates divided by the number of input cells, with the number of input cells inferred from the DNA input amount. Recon was used with default parameters to estimate total repertoire diversity and clonality. A clonotype counted as tumor-enriched if its abundance in tumor exceeded 0.1% and was at least 32-fold higher than its abundance in normal breast. The table comes from immuneACCESS by way of TCRdb, which keeps in-frame sequences with V and J called. Part of the clones is missing from these tables; in studies checked, under half for an unresolved V gene and the rest for unknown reasons. D and trimming come from the DNA, and the V and J calls and clone size come from that table. This sample lists around 31,000 clones; roughly four fifths were detected once. 4% to 5% of the sample goes to the ten largest clones.

The study profiled bulk TCR beta-chain repertoires in matched peripheral blood, tumor and adjacent normal breast tissue taken from around 15 patients with early-stage breast cancer. Before surgery, about 5-11 mL of whole blood was collected into EDTA tubes and then processed within 2 hours. Ficoll-Paque centrifugation in SepMate-50 tubes was used to isolate peripheral blood mononuclear cells. For storage in liquid nitrogen, PBMCs were cryopreserved as aliquots of about 1.9 to 4 million cells in approximately 90% FBS with around 10% DMSO. The Qiagen AllPrep DNA/RNA Mini kit was used to extract genomic DNA. Points on this clone: The antigen it binds to is not known. No base quality information exists; no much larger clone differs at one position.

This clonotype originated in a person aged 35-55 years with breast cancer. The rearranged segments are TRBV7-9 and TRBJ2-5; 9 bases in between match TRBD1. Material for sequencing was blood. At the DNA level, the sequence is TGTGCCAGCAGCCACACAGGGGGCGGTGAGACCCAGTACTTC. It is translated as CASSHTGGGETQYF.